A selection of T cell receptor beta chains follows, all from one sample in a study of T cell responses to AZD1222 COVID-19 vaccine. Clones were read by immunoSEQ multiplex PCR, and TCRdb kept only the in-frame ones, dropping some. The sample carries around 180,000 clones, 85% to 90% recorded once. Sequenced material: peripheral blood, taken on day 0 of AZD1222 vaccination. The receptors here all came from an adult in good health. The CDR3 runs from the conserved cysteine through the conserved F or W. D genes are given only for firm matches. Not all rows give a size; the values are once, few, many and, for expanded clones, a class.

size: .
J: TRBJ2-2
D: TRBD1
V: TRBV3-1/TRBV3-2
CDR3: CASSQGGTGSTGELFF
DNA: TGTGCCAGCAGCCAAGGAGGGACAGGGTCCACCGGGGAGCTGTTTTTT

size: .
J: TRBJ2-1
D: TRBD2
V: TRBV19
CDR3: CASRKLAGGPGEQFF
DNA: TGTGCCAGTAGAAAACTAGCGGGGGGGCCGGGTGAGCAGTTCTTC

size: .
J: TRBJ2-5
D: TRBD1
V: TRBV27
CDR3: CASSSTGWQETQYF
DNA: TGTGCCAGCAGTTCGACAGGGTGGCAAGAGACCCAGTACTTC

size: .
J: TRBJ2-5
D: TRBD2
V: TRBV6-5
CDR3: CASSYSSGGALETQYF
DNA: TGTGCCAGCAGTTACTCAAGCGGGGGGGCCCTAGAGACCCAGTACTTC

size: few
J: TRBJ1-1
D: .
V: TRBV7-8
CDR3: CASSSPGGGRSEAFF
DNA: TGTGCCAGCAGCAGCCCTGGGGGGGGCCGGTCTGAAGCTTTCTTT

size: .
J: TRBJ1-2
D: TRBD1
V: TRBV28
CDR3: CASRLPDRGYGYTF
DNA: TGTGCCAGCAGGCTTCCGGACAGGGGGTATGGCTACACCTTC

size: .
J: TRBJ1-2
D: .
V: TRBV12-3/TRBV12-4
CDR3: CASSLVLGYTF
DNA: TGTGCCAGCAGTTTGGTCCTTGGCTACACCTTC

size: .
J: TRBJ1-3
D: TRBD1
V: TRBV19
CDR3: CASSKDRESGNTIYF
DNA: TGTGCCAGTAGTAAAGACAGGGAATCTGGAAACACCATATATTTT

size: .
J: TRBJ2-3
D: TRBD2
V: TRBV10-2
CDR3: CASTREKRESTDTQYF
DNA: TGCGCCAGCACCAGGGAGAAGCGGGAAAGCACAGATACGCAGTATTTT

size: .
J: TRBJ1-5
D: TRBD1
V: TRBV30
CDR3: CAWSVGQPNQPQHF
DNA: TGTGCCTGGAGTGTGGGACAGCCCAATCAGCCCCAGCATTTT

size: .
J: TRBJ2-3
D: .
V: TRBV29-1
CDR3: CSPERRGPTDTQYF
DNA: TGCAGCCCAGAACGCCGGGGCCCCACAGATACGCAGTATTTT

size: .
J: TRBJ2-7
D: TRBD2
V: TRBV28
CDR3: CASRFDGGIYEQYF
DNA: TGTGCCAGCAGATTCGACGGGGGGATCTACGAGCAGTACTTC

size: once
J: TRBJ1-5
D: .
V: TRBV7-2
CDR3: CASSLGQNSNQPQHF
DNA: TGTGCCAGCAGCTTAGGACAGAACAGCAATCAGCCCCAGCATTTT

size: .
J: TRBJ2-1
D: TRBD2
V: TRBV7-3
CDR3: CASSFTAGGHEQFF
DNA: TGTGCCAGCAGCTTTACAGCGGGGGGCCATGAGCAGTTCTTC

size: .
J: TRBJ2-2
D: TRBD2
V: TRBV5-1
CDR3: CASSGTSGGNTGELFF
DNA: TGCGCCAGCAGCGGAACTAGCGGGGGAAACACCGGGGAGCTGTTTTTT

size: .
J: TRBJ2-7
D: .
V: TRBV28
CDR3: CASKAGEGEQYF
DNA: TGTGCCAGCAAGGCGGGCGAGGGAGAGCAGTACTTC

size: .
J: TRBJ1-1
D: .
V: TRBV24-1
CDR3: CATSDGFGAFF
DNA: TGTGCCACCAGTGATGGATTCGGAGCTTTCTTT

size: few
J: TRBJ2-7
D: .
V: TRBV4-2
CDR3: CASSPRQAESYEQYF
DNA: TGTGCCAGCAGCCCCAGACAGGCTGAATCCTACGAGCAGTACTTC

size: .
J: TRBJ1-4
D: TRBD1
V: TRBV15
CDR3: CATSRDDREYEKLFF
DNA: TGTGCCACCAGCAGAGATGACAGGGAGTATGAAAAACTGTTTTTT

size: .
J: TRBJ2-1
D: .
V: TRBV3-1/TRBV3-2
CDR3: CASSQDRRTAGNEQFF
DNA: TGTGCCAGCAGCCAAGACCGGCGGACAGCGGGGAATGAGCAGTTCTTC

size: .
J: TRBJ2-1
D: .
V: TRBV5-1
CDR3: CASSLVQGPYNEQFF
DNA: TGCGCCAGCAGCTTGGTTCAGGGCCCCTACAATGAGCAGTTCTTC

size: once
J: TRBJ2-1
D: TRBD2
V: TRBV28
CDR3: CASSWTSSNNEQFF
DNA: TGTGCCAGCAGCTGGACTAGCTCTAACAATGAGCAGTTCTTC

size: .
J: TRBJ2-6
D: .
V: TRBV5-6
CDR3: CASSKGPLFSGANVLTF
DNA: TGTGCCAGCAGCAAGGGACCCTTATTCTCTGGGGCCAACGTCCTGACTTTC

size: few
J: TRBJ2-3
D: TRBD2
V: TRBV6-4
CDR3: CASSDHSGGDTDTQYF
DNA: TGTGCCAGCAGTGACCATAGCGGGGGTGACACAGATACGCAGTATTTT

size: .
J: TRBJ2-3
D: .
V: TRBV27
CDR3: CASMGHHTDTQYF
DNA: TGTGCCAGCATGGGACATCACACAGATACGCAGTATTTT

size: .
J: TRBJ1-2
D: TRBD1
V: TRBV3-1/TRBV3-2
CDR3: CASSQGRDRVRPNYGYTF
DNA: TGTGCCAGCAGCCAAGGCCGGGACAGGGTTCGCCCTAACTATGGCTACACCTTC

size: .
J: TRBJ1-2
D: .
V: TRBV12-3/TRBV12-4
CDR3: CASTPGSDYGYTF
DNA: TGTGCCAGCACCCCCGGTAGCGACTATGGCTACACCTTC

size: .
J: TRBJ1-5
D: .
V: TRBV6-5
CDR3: CASSYGEYSNQPQHF
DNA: TGTGCCAGCAGTTATGGAGAATATAGCAATCAGCCCCAGCATTTT

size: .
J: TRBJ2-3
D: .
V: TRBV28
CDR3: CASSLGIRRSEVTDTQYF
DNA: TGTGCCAGCAGTTTAGGGATTCGGCGTTCGGAAGTCACAGATACGCAGTATTTT

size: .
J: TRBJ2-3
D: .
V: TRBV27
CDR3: CASSLIRGGTDTQYF
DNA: TGTGCCAGCAGTTTAATCCGCGGGGGCACAGATACGCAGTATTTT

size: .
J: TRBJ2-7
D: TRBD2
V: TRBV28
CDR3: CASGREGPASEQYF
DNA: TGTGCCAGCGGCAGGGAGGGGCCCGCGTCCGAGCAGTACTTC

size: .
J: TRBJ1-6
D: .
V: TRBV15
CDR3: CATSRVGVLSSYNSPLHF
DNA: TGTGCCACCAGCAGAGTGGGCGTCCTTAGCTCCTATAATTCACCCCTCCACTTT

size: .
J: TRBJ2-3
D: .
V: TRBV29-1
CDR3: CSVVAVDTQYF
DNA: TGCAGCGTTGTGGCAGTGGATACGCAGTATTTT

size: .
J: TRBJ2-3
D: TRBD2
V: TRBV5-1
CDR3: CASSSGWRGATDTQYF
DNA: TGCGCCAGCAGCTCCGGTTGGCGGGGGGCCACAGATACGCAGTATTTT

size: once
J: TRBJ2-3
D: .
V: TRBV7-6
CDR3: CASSLGFGETDTQYF
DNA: TGTGCCAGCAGCTTAGGCTTCGGGGAAACAGATACGCAGTATTTT

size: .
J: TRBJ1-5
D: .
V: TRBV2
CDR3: CASIGPGEGYSNQPQHF
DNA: TGTGCCAGCATTGGTCCAGGGGAAGGCTATAGCAATCAGCCCCAGCATTTT

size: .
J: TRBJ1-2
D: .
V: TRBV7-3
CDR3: CASSQNPQGLSYGYTF
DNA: TGTGCCAGCAGCCAAAATCCTCAGGGGTTATCCTATGGCTACACCTTC

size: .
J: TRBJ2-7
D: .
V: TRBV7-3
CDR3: CASSRRGSYEQYF
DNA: TGTGCCAGCAGCCGACGGGGTTCCTACGAGCAGTACTTC

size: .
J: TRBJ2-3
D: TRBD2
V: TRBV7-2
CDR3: CASSLMGSGVWADTQYF
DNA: TGTGCCAGCAGCTTGATGGGCAGCGGGGTTTGGGCAGATACGCAGTATTTT

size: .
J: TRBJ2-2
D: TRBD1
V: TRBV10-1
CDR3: CASRQGKSGELFF
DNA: TGCGCCAGTAGACAGGGTAAAAGCGGGGAGCTGTTTTTT

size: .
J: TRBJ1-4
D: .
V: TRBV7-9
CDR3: CACRARGEKLFF
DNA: TGTGCCTGCAGGGCACGGGGGGAAAAACTGTTTTTT

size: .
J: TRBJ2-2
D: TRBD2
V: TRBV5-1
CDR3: CASSASGKNTGELFF
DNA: TGCGCCAGCAGCGCCAGCGGGAAGAACACCGGGGAGCTGTTTTTT

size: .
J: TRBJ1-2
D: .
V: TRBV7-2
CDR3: CASSPRESRGYTF
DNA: TGTGCCAGCTCCCCCCGTGAAAGCAGAGGCTACACCTTC